This T cell receptor (beta chain) was documented in a study of T cell changes during pregnancy in multiple sclerosis. Germline values: CDR1 SQVTM, CDR2 ANQGSEA. Trimming took off 2 bases at V and 0 bases at J, with 13 bases between the two ends. The CDR3 length is 16 residues. Clones were read by immunoSEQ multiplex PCR, and TCRdb kept only the in-frame ones, dropping some. The data show tens of thousands of clones, 94% seen once. The sequenced sample was CD8+ T cells from peripheral blood mononuclear cells, obtained before pregnancy. The source of this sequence is a female donor with multiple sclerosis, enrolled in a pregnancy study. This rearrangement joins TRBV29-1 to TRBJ2-2; TRBD2 might be the D (6 bases). CDR3 protein: CSVELRGLSNTGELFF. CDR3 DNA: TGCAGCGTTGAATTGCGGGGTCTATCGAACACCGGGGAGCTGTTTTTT.